This T cell receptor beta chain was sequenced in a study of blood T cell repertoires in COVID-19 (dated by TCRdb to about 2020). General notes on the study: Collaborator samples came from the United States, Italy and Spain and covered acute and convalescent phases of COVID-19. The material from the prospective study consisted of cDNA or gDNA derived from T cells, B-cell-depleted T cells, or PBMCs. Subjects who had been exposed to COVID-19, were actively infected with it, or had recovered from it provided the deeply sampled blood TCRbeta repertoires that made up the dataset. The repertoires were released in a freely available public database intended as a resource for research on the immune response to SARS-CoV-2. The samples were drawn from the first 160 participants of the ongoing ImmuneRACE study and from under 1,500 subjects provided by 6 global collaborators. Sample metadata almost always included a de-identified subject ID, COVID-19 status, age in years and sex. HLA class I and class II types, where available, came from metadata supplied by the sample provider rather than from assay-based typing.

The immunoSEQ Assay, a bias-controlled multiplex PCR, was used to amplify TCRbeta CDR3 regions from genomic DNA. The paper's processing steps were these. Nucleated cell counts per sample were estimated from amplification of reference gene primers within the assay. Sequence reads were collapsed and filtered to measure the absolute abundance of every unique TCRbeta CDR3 rearrangement. For each sample, productive Simpson clonality was calculated by taking the square root of Simpson's diversity index across productive rearrangements. In its TCRdb copy, this immuneACCESS table keeps in-frame sequences only and misses some clones. Where compared with another copy, unresolved V genes explain less than half of these, and the others have no known cause. V, J and clone size derive from that table, while D and trimming were established from the DNA sequence. The sample records tens of thousands of clones, about three quarters of which are singletons. In total, the top ten clones hold about a fifth of the sample.

With respect to this clone: There is no known antigen for this receptor. Base qualities are not recorded, but no much larger clone differs from it by a single base.

Whole blood was collected in K2EDTA tubes by collaborating institutions according to the institutions' own protocols. For TCRbeta analysis, collaborators shipped samples in one of three forms: frozen whole blood, isolated PBMCs, or DNA extracted from either of those sample types. There are 18 amino acids in the CDR3, from cysteine to phenylalanine inclusive. The read is trimmed to its CDR3 DNA, 54 bases read in frame from base 1. According to the germline V gene, CDR1 reads MGHRA and CDR2 reads YSYEKL. Trimming costs V 4 bases and J 5 bases, and their ends lie 23 bases apart. Here is what the overall study found, with its caveats: Clinical and demographic metadata were provided uncurated, with the amount varying by source and participant.

The source of this sequence is a woman over 75 with active or convalescent COVID-19. The sequenced material came from peripheral blood. The receptor chain draws on TRBV4-1 and TRBJ2-2, and the D gene may be TRBD1, 6 bases matching. The DNA sequence is as follows: TGCGCCAGCAGCCCTCCGGGACATCGCCCTGAGTGGACCGGGGAGCTGTTTTTT. This gives the protein CASSPPGHRPEWTGELFF.